This paragraph covers one T cell receptor (beta chain) sequence. No antigen is known for it. This CDR3 contains 15 residues. Germline V CDR1 and CDR2: SGHTA, FQGNSA. Between the trimmed V and J ends, which lost 2 bases and 6 bases, there was a span of 16 bases. TCR beta libraries were prepared from cDNA with unique molecular identifiers. The source material, about 0.95 to 10 million T cells, gave rise to roughly 0.5 million cDNA molecules. Each CDR3 protein gets one entry after TCRdb re-called the PCR reads with MiXCR. Found here are approximately 440,000 distinct CDR3 sequences, nearly 45% of them singletons; the top ten hold 12%. This sample is part of a study of post-analysis software for immune sequencing data. Overall study context: Multiple sclerosis in the patients followed relapsing-remitting, secondary progressive and progressive-relapsing courses.

Study-wide findings and caveats: Elevated frequency relative to controls characterized four or five TRBV segments in patients, TRBV5-6, TRBV5-1 and TRBV20-1 among them. Among multiple sclerosis patients, normalized Chao1 diversity was significantly below that of controls. Co-batched samples clustered tightly together by F measure.

The chain has TRBV7-2 and TRBJ1-2; D is perhaps TRBD1 (6 bases). Sequences were obtained from blood. This receptor was obtained from a girl aged 5-17 years with multiple sclerosis. In nucleotides, the CDR3 is TGTGCCAGCAGCTTACGGCCCCAGGGGATACATGGCTACACCTTC. Its translation is CASSLRPQGIHGYTF.